The present T cell receptor beta chain was sequenced within a study of cytomegalovirus exposure and HLA in healthy donors (dated by TCRdb to about 2017). Describing the broader study: An earlier analysis of roughly 500 of the donors reported roughly 300 Gb of sequence data and some 120 million unique TCR beta sequences from about 179 million T cells. In an earlier analysis of 500 to 650 of the donors, high-throughput TCR beta sequencing was used to judge whether each TCR beta V gene segment behaved as functional or pseudogenic. All discovery cohort repertoires had been generated on a single sequencing platform. Typing coverage differed by locus: A, B, C, DRB1 and DQB1 were typed in roughly 620-630 donors, DQA1 in 522, DPA1 in around 580, and DPB1 in just under 490. The study aimed to test whether signatures of past pathogen exposure could be identified by cataloging public T cell receptors. Along with the approximately 670-subject first cohort, a separate validation cohort of approximately 110 different subjects was used. Because of strong linkage in the cohort, roughly five DR-DQ haplotypes were treated as single units for association and clustering. To predict cytomegalovirus infection status, the study brought together high-throughput TCR immunosequencing, statistical association of individual TCRs with disease status, and machine learning. In a later genetic analysis, genome-wide SNP genotypes for about 60% of the 666 donors were used, and that subset was treated as a discovery cohort. Among 300 to 450 genotyped donors of the cohort, an average of about 240,000 unique TCR beta nucleotide sequences were sequenced per donor, around a sixth of them non-productive. HLA typing included class I and class II loci at four-digit resolution. Rather than using new phenotypic data, the later analysis identified candidate immune exposures from TCR beta sequences and from how often those sequences occurred across donors. An early release covering just under 650 HLA-typed donors comprised about 320 gigabases of sequencing data and around 86 million unique TCR sequences. Among the roughly 370 genotyped donors, 75% to 90% belonged to the genetic ancestry cluster associated with self-reported Caucasian donors. Donor age, sex, ethnicity and CMV serostatus were collected together with the repertoire data. The T cell repertoires of 666 subjects were profiled by immunosequencing and related to cytomegalovirus serostatus. To study patterns of TCR occurrence, a later analysis re-analyzed previously published TCR beta repertoires from 650 to 750 donors and added high-resolution HLA genotyping. Study-wide conclusions, independent of this receptor: According to a later analysis, parvovirus B19, influenza, CMV and Epstein-Barr virus appeared linked to several top co-occurrence clusters. The earlier analysis of 450 to 700 of the donors excluded 15 to 20 rarely observed V segments, including chromosome 9 orphons, because counts were too low. The classifier was reported to diagnose cytomegalovirus status with high specificity and sensitivity in both the original cohort and the validation cohort. Most CMV-associated TCR beta chains appeared to be HLA-restricted in a later analysis, and the HLA associations seemed to be driven largely by CMV exposure. In vitro tests confirmed that a few of the cytomegalovirus-associated TCR beta chains recognize cytomegalovirus antigens. Immune exposure information for the cohort was limited to CMV serostatus. At a false discovery rate of 0.05, a later analysis linked under 20,000 TCR beta sequences to specific HLA alleles. Presence/absence analyses assumed roughly uniform sequencing depth across donors, an assumption that may not hold. In a later genetic analysis, fewer N-insertions in productive TCRs were reported among donors in an Asian-associated ancestry cluster than the roughly 700-donor mean. Across donors, most TCR sequences were observed very rarely, whereas some public TCRs were present in many individuals. Some IMGT-functional V segments, including TRBV6-2 and TRBV6-3, could not be told apart with the 87-base-pair reads, so those segments were excluded. According to a later analysis, TCR association rates differed among HLA loci, with DRB1 alleles showing the most associated TCRs and HLA-C alleles showing the fewest. A cluster of highly shared sequence variants was judged likely to be a technical artifact of the sequencing pipeline. Because some donors lacked HLA typing at each locus, the association tests relied only on the typed subset. A further reported finding was that TCR beta sequences accurately predicted the HLA-A and HLA-B alleles for most subjects in the first cohort. An association between a missense DCLRE1C variant and V-gene and J-gene trimming of TCR beta chains was found in a later genetic analysis and replicated in an independent cohort. Strong co-occurrence of HLA alleles, especially DR and DQ, made assigning TCR associations to individual alleles difficult. Linkage disequilibrium might explain the correlated functional status among segregating V segments, but an unknown experimental factor could not be ruled out. The study gave a list of some 150 TCR beta chains associated with cytomegalovirus. In this cohort, only TCR beta chains were sequenced, and detectable features were limited by the absence of alpha or paired-chain data. The authors suggested that the approach could potentially be extended to other disease states and immunological phenotypes. In a later analysis, HLA-associated TCR beta chains showed more clonal expansion and lower generation probabilities than non-associated chains that were equally common. An earlier analysis of 587 of the donors showed that most TCR beta V segments appeared in productive rearrangements either about 90% or about 30% of the time, which broadly matched IMGT annotations.

Remarks on this clone: Which antigen it targets is not known. The sample holds no much larger clone one base away, and base qualities are not on file.

CDR1 and CDR2 were assigned from the germline V gene (reference sequence) as LNHDA and SQIVND. Trimmed from V: 3 bases; trimmed from J: 4 bases; junction bases lacking a gene match: 8. The CDR3 covers 15 residues, taking in both the cysteine and the phenylalanine. Kept here is only the CDR3 DNA, which spans 45 bases and is read in frame from base 1. Receptor amplification or capture employed the immunoSEQ multiplex PCR assay. For the multiplex PCR, a mixture combining 60 forward primers for TCR Vbeta segments and 13 reverse primers for TCR Jbeta segments was used. The CDR3 region of rearranged TCR beta genes was amplified from genomic DNA by a multiplex PCR assay. The Illumina HiSeq System was used to sequence the amplified TCR beta libraries as 87-base-pair reads. For the original study's pipeline: Across the 600 to 700 repertoires, a later analysis counted approximately 83 million unique TCR beta chains, around 11 million of which were shared by at least two donors. Raw reads were error-corrected and collapsed into unique sequences with a nearest-neighbor algorithm that merged closely related sequences to remove PCR and sequencing errors. V, D and J gene segments were assigned by aligning CDR3 sequences to IMGT reference sequences. For a sequence to be retained, a match of at least six nucleotides was required to both a V gene segment and a J gene segment. Rearrangements were called productive when the CDR3 lacked stop codons and stayed in frame with V and J; all others were non-productive. Following IMGT convention, CDR3 was defined as the stretch from the second conserved V-encoded cysteine to the conserved J-encoded phenylalanine. Sequences without an unambiguous match to a single V gene segment were excluded from the earlier analysis of a few hundred of the donors. In an earlier analysis of several hundred of the donors, V segments were called functional above 56.7% productive rearrangements and were called segregating when the between-donor standard deviation exceeded 5%. A statistical classification framework was built for diagnosing cytomegalovirus status from the catalog of TCR beta chain sequences. V and J gene assignment, in a later analysis, came from comparing TCR nucleotide sequences with IMGT/GENE-DB human TR gene sequences. Using the TCRdist pipeline, a later analysis assigned CDR3 sequences along with most-parsimonious VDJ recombination scenarios. A later analysis defined each TCR beta chain by its CDR3 amino acid sequence plus V-gene family, and excluded reads lacking a unique V-gene family. A later analysis removed 592 highly shared, low-generation-probability nucleotide sequences to deal with suspected cross-contamination and a sequencing artifact. For each public chain, a later analysis derived a clonal expansion index from normalized ranks of inferred template counts within each repertoire. In a later analysis, generation probabilities were computed using a VDJ recombination model fitted to out-of-frame rearrangements, and the results were checked against IGoR. In a later analysis, hypergeometric tests were used to score TCR-TCR, TCR-HLA and TCR-CMV co-occurrence, with a repertoire-size bias correction applied to TCR pairs. In a later analysis, false discovery rates were estimated by permuting HLA or CMV assignments 20 times. In a later analysis, co-occurring TCRs were grouped using DBSCAN, and TCRdist sequence similarity was added for clustering within HLA-allele-positive subsets. Co-occurrence clustering excluded repertoires with fewer than 30,000 or more than 120,000 public chains, plus five with anomalous nucleotide sharing. TCRdb's version of the immuneACCESS table is confined to in-frame rearrangements and falls short of the full clone set. An unresolved V gene accounts for under half of the shortfall where checked; the remainder is of unknown origin. V and J calls and clone size are given by that table; D and trimming were obtained from the DNA. This sample holds about 140,000 clones; over 70% were observed only once. The top ten hold around 6.8% of the sample.

The cohort comprised under 700 healthy bone marrow donors. Cohort members were all nominally healthy when sampled, although unrecorded immune exposures were likely present. The donor tested CMV seropositive, placing the donor among the approximately 290 seropositive members of the cohort. A peripheral blood sample was provided by each donor, and peripheral blood mononuclear cells were used for TCR beta sequencing. Genomic DNA was extracted from the blood cell samples with the Qiagen DNeasy Blood Extraction Kit. Material: PBMCs. The TCR comes from a middle-aged man in good health and CMV-seropositive. This sequence uses TRBV19 and TRBJ2-5; a stretch of 7 junction bases matches TRBD2. The CDR3 reads CASSIGGVRAETQYF. The DNA reads as follows: TGTGCCAGTAGTATTGGGGGGGTAAGAGCAGAGACCCAGTACTTC.